This T cell receptor (beta chain) is from a study of shared clonotypes between healthy human individuals. Study overall: The donor group consisted of a couple of women and a few men, aged 18 to 49.

As handled by the study authors: Owing to the provision of junction-only sequences devoid of quality scores by immunoSEQ, filtering differed. Libraries were prepared by immunoSEQ multiplex PCR; TCRdb keeps only in-frame clonotypes and omits some of them. From that table come the V and J calls and clone size; the DNA was used to work out D and trimming. Here the sample spans approximately 640,000 clones, roughly 88% being singletons. The clonotype comes from a man between 18 and 35 years old in good health. Some clones in this sample may be carry-over from other donors' samples. The sequenced material came from memory CD8+ T cells from PBMCs. Subset indicated: CD45RO+ cells pooled with CCR7-negative TemRA cells.

This chain's CDR3 is CASSFGIINEQFF. The CDR3 nucleotides read TGTGCCAGCAGTTTCGGGATTATCAATGAGCAGTTCTTC. V usage is TRBV27 and J usage is TRBJ2-1; a possible D gene is TRBD2 (5 bases). From germline, CDR1 is MNHEY and CDR2 SMNVEV (reference sequence). The germline V and J ends were trimmed by 3 bases and 6 bases, with 9 bases remaining between them. CDR3 length: 13 amino acids.